The present T cell receptor beta chain was sequenced within a study of cytomegalovirus exposure and HLA in healthy donors. Looking at the study overall: As an earlier analysis found, 150 million to 200 million T cells yielded approximately 110 million unique TCR beta sequences. Overall study results and limits: An observed cluster of highly shared sequence variants was recorded as a likely sequencing artifact.

To note about this clone: The antigen remains unidentified.

PCR used 60 Vbeta primers and 13 Jbeta primers. Clones were read by immunoSEQ multiplex PCR, and TCRdb kept only the in-frame ones, dropping some. This table holds 200,000 to 300,000 clones, 82% found once. After removal of 11 bases from V and 5 bases from J, the junction contained 8 bases not matched to a gene. The CDR3 totals 15 residues. Germline V gene data show CDR1 as SEHNR and CDR2 as FQNEAQ (reference sequence). This sequence joins TRBV7-9 and TRBJ2-1; 14 bases agree with TRBD2. The sequenced material came from PBMCs. This TCR derives from a woman in her thirties or forties in good health and CMV-seropositive. CDR3 coding DNA: TGTGCCGGGAGGACTAGCGGGAGGCCTGACAATGAGCAGTTCTTC. Protein: CAGRTSGRPDNEQFF. The entire variable domain, with the rest obtained from reference TRBV7-9 and TRBJ2-1, is as follows: DTGVSQNPRHKITKRGQNVTFRCDPISEHNRLYWYRQTLGQGPEFLTYFQNEAQLEKSRLLSDRFSAERPKGSFSTLEIQRTEQGDSAMYLCAGRTSGRPDNEQFFGPGTRLTVL.